This T cell receptor beta chain originates from a study of shared clonotypes between healthy human individuals. Study information: Contributing individuals were a couple of females and three males aged 18 to 49. General study points: Tissues were not sampled, only blood, and their repertoires likely differ. Around 5% was the fraction of naive CD4 clonotypes found shared across several donors.

The table came from immunoSEQ multiplex PCR; TCRdb's copy has only in-frame clones and leaves some out. The sample carries about 2 million clones, about 95% recorded once. V shed 0 bases, J shed 4 bases, and the junction held 3 bases outside the gene matches. This CDR3 contains 15 residues. Germline-derived CDR1 and CDR2 are SGHRS and YFSETQ. Details on this clone: The antigen is not known.

What was sequenced was naive CD4+ T cells sorted from blood. Subset defined: CD45RA+ positively selected. The rearrangement links TRBV5-1 to TRBJ2-1; 8 bases match TRBD2. This clonotype was sampled from a man between 18 and 29 years old in good health. The CDR3 protein is CASSLAAGVYNEQFF. CDR3 nucleotides: TGCGCCAGCAGCTTGGCAGCGGGGGTTTACAATGAGCAGTTCTTC.